The source of this TCR beta chain is a study of long-term antiretroviral therapy in people with HIV. Study background: Initial samples were collected about a decade before the 2015 immediate-ART recommendation. Regarding the study as a whole: Adherence to ART, viral resistance and therapy changes lacked any data. Despite increasing after ART, diversity remained lower than that of transplant donor controls.

Points on this clone: Its target is not known.

Unmatched junction bases numbered 4, after V lost 4 bases and J lost 2 bases. The CDR3 spans 14 residues. The V gene's germline CDR1 is SGHNT and CDR2 YYREEE (reference sequence). The libraries were made with immunoSEQ v3.0 at survey level. Profiled with immunoSEQ multiplex PCR; TCRdb holds only in-frame clones, not every one. The sample includes about 25,000 clones, approximately 86% seen only once; the top ten take approximately 8.4%. Donors each had at least one pre-ART PBMC sample and at least two post-ART ones. The receptor's source is a man in his forties or fifties with HIV. V is TRBV5-4 and J is TRBJ2-7; 9 bases fit TRBD1. The material sequenced was unsorted PBMCs, taken 1.8 years before starting antiretroviral therapy. CDR3: CASSQQGAPYEQYF. CDR3 in DNA: TGTGCCAGCAGCCAACAGGGGGCCCCCTACGAGCAGTACTTC.